This T cell receptor beta chain stems from a study of T cell responses to AZD1222 COVID-19 vaccine. Here immunoSEQ multiplex PCR was the method, and the copy in TCRdb shows in-frame clones only, minus some. The sample consists of some 170,000 clones, over 85% of them appearing once. The receptor comes from an adult in good health. Specimen: peripheral blood, collected on day 0 of AZD1222 vaccination.

This CDR3 reads CAWSEAASSYNEQFF. In DNA, the CDR3 is TGTGCCTGGAGTGAGGCGGCTAGCTCCTACAATGAGCAGTTCTTC. This chain joins TRBV30 and TRBJ2-1; D not certain. CDR1 and CDR2 (germline): GTSNPN, SVGIG (reference sequence). CDR3 size: 15 residues. Trimming cost V 1 base and J 0 bases, with 10 bases left between them.